This T cell receptor beta chain appears in the sequencing data of a study of T cell repertoires in cytomegalovirus infection. Overall study: A matching HLA type, together with CMV infection, was signaled by public TCR beta signatures. Study results and limitations: There were carriers of CMV plus the relevant HLA, and cumulative public TCR beta family frequency identified them. The ex vivo response was dominated by HLA-C-restricted CMV-specific TCR beta clonotypes.

Losses at the gene ends were 0 bases for V and 2 bases for J; bases not matched to a gene: 10. Germline assignment: CDR1 ENHRY and CDR2 SYGVKD. The CDR3 is 18 residues long. As for this clonotype: Antigen specificity is unknown.

In TCRdb, the reads were re-called with MiXCR into one record per CDR3 protein. The sample gives about 440,000 distinct CDR3 sequences, approximately 32% of which show up once; about an eighth is in the top ten. Sequencing was carried out using PBMCs. This chain uses TRBV10-3 with TRBJ2-5; 9 bases map to TRBD2. The sequence was collected from a human donor in good health (CMV status not recorded). Some clones in this sample may be carry-over from other donors' samples. CDR3 residues: CAISESGAAGGPQETQYF. For the CDR3, the DNA is TGTGCCATCAGTGAGTCGGGCGCAGCGGGGGGCCCACAAGAGACCCAGTACTTC.